The present T cell receptor beta chain was sequenced within a study of cytomegalovirus exposure and HLA in healthy donors. PCR was performed using 60 Vbeta and 13 Jbeta primers. Here immunoSEQ multiplex PCR was the method, and the copy in TCRdb shows in-frame clones only, minus some. Among about 250,000 clones listed, about four fifths were seen once. Per germline, CDR1 MGHRA and CDR2 YSYEKL. The CDR3 consists of 16 residues. The junction had 6 bases not matched to a gene; V was cut back by 1 base and J by 7 bases. The sample was PBMCs. The V and J genes are TRBV4-1 and TRBJ1-5, with 11 bases fitting TRBD1. The TCR was taken from a girl aged 2 to 10 in good health and CMV-seronegative. Written as DNA, the CDR3 is TGCGCCAGCAGCCAAGGCCTCGGACAGGGGGCCCAGCCCCAGCATTTT. Protein product: CASSQGLGQGAQPQHF.